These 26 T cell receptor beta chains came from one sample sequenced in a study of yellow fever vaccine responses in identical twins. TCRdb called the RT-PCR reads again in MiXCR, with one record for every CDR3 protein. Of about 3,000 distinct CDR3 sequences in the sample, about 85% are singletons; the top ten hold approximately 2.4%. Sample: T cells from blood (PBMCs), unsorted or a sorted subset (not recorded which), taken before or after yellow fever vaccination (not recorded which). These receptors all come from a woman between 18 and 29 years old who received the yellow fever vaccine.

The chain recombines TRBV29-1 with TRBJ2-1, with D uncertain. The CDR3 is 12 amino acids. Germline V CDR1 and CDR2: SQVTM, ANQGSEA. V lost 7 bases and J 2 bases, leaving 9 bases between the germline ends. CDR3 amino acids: CSAGVAYNEQFF. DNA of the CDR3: TGCAGCGCTGGGGTGGCCTACAATGAGCAGTTCTTC.

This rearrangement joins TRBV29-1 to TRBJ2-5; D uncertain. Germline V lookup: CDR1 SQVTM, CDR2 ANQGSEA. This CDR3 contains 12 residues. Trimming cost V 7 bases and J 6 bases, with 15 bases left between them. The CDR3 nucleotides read TGCAGCGGCTCTCAAGTGGGGAAGACCCAGTACTTC. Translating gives CSGSQVGKTQYF. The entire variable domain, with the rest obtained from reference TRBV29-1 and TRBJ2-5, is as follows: SAVISQKPSRDICQRGTSLTIQCQVDSQVTMMFWYRQQPGQSLTLIATANQGSEATYESGFVIDKFPISRPNLTFSTLTVSNMSPEDSSIYLCSGSQVGKTQYFGPGTRLLVL.

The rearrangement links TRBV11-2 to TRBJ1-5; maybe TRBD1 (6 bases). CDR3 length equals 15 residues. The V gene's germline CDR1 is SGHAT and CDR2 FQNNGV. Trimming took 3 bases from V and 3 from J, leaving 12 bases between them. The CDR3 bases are TGTGCCAGCAGCTTCCCGGACAGAAACAATCAGCCCCAGCATTTT. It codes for CASSFPDRNNQPQHF.

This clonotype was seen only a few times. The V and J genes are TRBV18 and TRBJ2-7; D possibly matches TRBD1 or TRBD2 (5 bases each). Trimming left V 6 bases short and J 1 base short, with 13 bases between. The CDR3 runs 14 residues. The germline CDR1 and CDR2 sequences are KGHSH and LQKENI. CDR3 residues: CASSTGTLSYEQYF. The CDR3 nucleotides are TGTGCCAGCTCTACCGGGACCTTATCCTACGAGCAGTACTTC.

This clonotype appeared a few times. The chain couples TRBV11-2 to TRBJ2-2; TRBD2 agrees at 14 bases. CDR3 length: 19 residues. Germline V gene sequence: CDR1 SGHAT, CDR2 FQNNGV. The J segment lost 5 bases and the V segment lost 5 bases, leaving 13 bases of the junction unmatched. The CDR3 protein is CASSPRFTWTSGGTGELFF. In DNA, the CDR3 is TGTGCCAGCAGCCCACGTTTTACCTGGACTAGCGGGGGGACCGGGGAGCTGTTTTTT. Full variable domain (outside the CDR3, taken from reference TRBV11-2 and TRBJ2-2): EAGVAQSPRYKIIEKRQSVAFWCNPISGHATLYWYQQILGQGPKLLIQFQNNGVVDDSQLPKDRFSAERLKGVDSTLKIQPAKLEDSAVYLCASSPRFTWTSGGTGELFFGEGSRLTVL.

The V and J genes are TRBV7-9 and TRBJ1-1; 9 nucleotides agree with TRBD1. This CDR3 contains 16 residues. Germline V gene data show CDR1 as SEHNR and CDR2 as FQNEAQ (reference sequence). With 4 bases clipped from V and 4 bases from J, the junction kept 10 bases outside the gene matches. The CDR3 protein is CASSSRTLTGGTEAFF. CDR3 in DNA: TGTGCCAGCAGCTCCCGGACGCTGACAGGGGGCACTGAAGCTTTCTTT.

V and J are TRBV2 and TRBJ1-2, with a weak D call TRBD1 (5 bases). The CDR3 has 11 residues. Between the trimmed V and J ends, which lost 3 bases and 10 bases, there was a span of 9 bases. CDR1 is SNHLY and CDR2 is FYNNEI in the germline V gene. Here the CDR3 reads CASSDREDYTF. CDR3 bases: TGTGCCAGCAGTGACAGGGAAGACTACACCTTC.

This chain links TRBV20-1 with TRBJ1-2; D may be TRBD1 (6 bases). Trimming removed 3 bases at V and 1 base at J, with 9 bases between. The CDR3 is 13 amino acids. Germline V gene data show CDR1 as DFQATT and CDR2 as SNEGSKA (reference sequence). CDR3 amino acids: CSASPGVNYGYTF. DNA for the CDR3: TGCAGTGCTAGCCCAGGGGTTAACTATGGCTACACCTTC.

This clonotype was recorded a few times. Here the CDR3 DNA reads TGCGCCAGCACACAGGGGGCGAGGGATACGCAGTATTTT. Translated, it gives CASTQGARDTQYF. The J gene is TRBJ2-3, the V gene TRBV23-1; TRBD1 agrees at 9 bases. Being an ORF, TRBV23-1 has a function that is uncertain. J lost 6 bases, V lost 7 bases, and 5 bases had no gene match. The CDR3 runs 13 residues.

CDR3 coding DNA: TGTGCCAGCAGGGTCGCGGGGCATGTCACTGAAGCTTTCTTT. Amino acids: CASRVAGHVTEAFF. V is TRBV3-1 and J is TRBJ1-1; D may be TRBD1 (5 bases). Germline CDR1 reads LGHDT; CDR2 reads YNNKEL (reference sequence). The CDR3 sequence is 14 residues long. Trimming removed 6 bases from V and 4 bases from J, with 15 bases in between. Full variable domain (remainder filled in from reference TRBV3-1 and TRBJ1-1): DTAVSQTPKYLVTQMGNDKSIKCEQNLGHDTMYWYKQDSKKFLKIMFSYNNKELIINETVPNRFSPKSPDKAHLNLHINSLELGDSAVYFCASRVAGHVTEAFFGQGTRLTVV.

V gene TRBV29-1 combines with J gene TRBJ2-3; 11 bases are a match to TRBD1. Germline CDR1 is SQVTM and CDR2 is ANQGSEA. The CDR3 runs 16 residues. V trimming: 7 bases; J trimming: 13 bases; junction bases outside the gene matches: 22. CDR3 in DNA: TGCAGCGCCGGAGGTTTGGACAGGGGGCCACTAGCTTTTAAGTATTTT. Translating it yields CSAGGLDRGPLAFKYF.

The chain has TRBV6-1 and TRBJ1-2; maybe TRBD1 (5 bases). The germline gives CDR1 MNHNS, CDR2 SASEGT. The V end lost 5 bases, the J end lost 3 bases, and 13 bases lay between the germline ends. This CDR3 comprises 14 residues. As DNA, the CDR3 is TGTGCCAGCAGTCGGCCACGGGGGGACTATGGCTACACCTTC. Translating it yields CASSRPRGDYGYTF.

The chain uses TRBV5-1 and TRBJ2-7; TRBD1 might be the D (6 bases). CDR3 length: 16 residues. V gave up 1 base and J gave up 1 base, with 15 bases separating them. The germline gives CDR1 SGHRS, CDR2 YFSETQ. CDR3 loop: CASSLIQGPGSYEQYF. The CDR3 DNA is TGCGCCAGCAGCTTGATTCAGGGGCCGGGATCCTACGAGCAGTACTTC.

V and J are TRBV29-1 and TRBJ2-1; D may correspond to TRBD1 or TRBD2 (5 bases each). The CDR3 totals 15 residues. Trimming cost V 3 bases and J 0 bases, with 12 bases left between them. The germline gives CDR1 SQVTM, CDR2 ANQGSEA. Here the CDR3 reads CSVDSGRLSYNEQFF. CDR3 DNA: TGCAGCGTTGACTCGGGACGCCTCTCCTACAATGAGCAGTTCTTC.

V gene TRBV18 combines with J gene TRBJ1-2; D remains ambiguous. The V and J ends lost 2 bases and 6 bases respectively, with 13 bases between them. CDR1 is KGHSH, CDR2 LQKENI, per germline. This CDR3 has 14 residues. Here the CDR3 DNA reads TGTGCCAGCTCACCAGTGTCTTCGAGGGATGGCTACACCTTC. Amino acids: CASSPVSSRDGYTF.

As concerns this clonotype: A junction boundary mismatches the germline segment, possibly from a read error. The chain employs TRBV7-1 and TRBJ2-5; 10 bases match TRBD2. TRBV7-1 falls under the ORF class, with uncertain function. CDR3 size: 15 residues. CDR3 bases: TGTGCCAGCAGCGCAGCTCTAGCGGGAGAGGAGACCCAGTACTTC. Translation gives CASSAALAGEETQYF.

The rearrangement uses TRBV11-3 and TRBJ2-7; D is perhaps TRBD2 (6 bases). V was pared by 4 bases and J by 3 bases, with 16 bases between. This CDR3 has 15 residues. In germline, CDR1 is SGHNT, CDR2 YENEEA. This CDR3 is CASSSNGGYFYEQYF. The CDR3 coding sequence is TGTGCCAGCAGCTCGAATGGGGGGTATTTCTACGAGCAGTACTTC.

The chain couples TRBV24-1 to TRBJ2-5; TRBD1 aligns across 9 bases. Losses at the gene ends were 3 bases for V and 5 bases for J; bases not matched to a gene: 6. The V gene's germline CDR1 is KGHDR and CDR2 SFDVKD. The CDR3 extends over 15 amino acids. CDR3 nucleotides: TGTGCCACCAGTGATGAGGGACAGGGTCTGGAGACCCAGTACTTC. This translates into CATSDEGQGLETQYF.

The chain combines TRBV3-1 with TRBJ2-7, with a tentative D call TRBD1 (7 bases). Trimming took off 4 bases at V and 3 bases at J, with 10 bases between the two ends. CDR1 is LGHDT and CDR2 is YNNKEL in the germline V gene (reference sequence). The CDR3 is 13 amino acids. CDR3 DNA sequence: TGTGCCAGCAGCCGGCAGGGGGGCTACGAGCAGTACTTC. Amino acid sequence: CASSRQGGYEQYF.

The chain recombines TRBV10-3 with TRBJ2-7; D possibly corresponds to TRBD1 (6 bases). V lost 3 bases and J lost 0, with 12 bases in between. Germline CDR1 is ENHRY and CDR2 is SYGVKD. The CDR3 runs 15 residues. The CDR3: CAISDLGTTSYEQYF. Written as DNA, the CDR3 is TGTGCCATCAGTGACCTCGGGACAACCTCCTACGAGCAGTACTTC.

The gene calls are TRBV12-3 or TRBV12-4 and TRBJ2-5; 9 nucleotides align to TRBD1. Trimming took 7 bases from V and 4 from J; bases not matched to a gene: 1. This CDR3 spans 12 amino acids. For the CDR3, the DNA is TGTGCCAGCAACAGGGGGCGAGAGACCCAGTACTTC. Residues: CASNRGRETQYF.

CDR3 DNA: TGTGCCAGCAGCTTAGGACAGGGGAAGTTTAACGAGCAGTTCTTC. Translated: CASSLGQGKFNEQFF. The V gene is TRBV7-9, the J gene TRBJ2-1; 8 bases agree with TRBD1. V shed 1 base, J shed 10 bases, and the junction held 9 bases outside the gene matches. From germline, CDR1 is SEHNR and CDR2 FQNEAQ (reference sequence). CDR3 size: 15 residues.

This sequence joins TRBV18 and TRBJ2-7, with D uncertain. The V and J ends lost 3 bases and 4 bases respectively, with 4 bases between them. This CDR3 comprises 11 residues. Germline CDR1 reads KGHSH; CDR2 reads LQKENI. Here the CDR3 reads CASSPGYEQYF. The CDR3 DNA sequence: TGTGCCAGCTCACCCGGATACGAGCAGTACTTC.

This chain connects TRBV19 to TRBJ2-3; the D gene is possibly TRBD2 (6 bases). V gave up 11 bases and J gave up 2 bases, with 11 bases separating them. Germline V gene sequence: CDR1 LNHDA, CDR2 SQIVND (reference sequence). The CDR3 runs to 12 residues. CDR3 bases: TGTGCCGCACGGGGGACCACAGATACGCAGTATTTT. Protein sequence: CAARGTTDTQYF.

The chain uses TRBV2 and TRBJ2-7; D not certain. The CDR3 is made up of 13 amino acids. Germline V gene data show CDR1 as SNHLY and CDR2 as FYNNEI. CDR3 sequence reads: CASSTDFSYEQYF. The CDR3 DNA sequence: TGTGCAAGTTCGACCGATTTTTCCTACGAGCAGTACTTC.

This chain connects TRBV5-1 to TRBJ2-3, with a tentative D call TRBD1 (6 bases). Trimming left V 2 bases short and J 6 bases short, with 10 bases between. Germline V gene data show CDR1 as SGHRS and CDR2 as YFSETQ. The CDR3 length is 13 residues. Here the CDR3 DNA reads TGCGCCAGCAGCTTACAGGGACCTGATACGCAGTATTTT. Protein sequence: CASSLQGPDTQYF.